This entry lists 11 T cell receptor beta chains sequenced from one sample in a study of regulatory T cells in long-lasting Graves disease. Sequencing libraries for TCR beta were prepared with iRepertoire HTBI primers and Arm-PCR of CDR3 regions. TCRdb reprocessed the multiplex PCR reads with MiXCR, giving one entry per CDR3 protein. Here the sample spans approximately 360,000 distinct CDR3 sequences, 23% being singletons. Time point of the sample: persistent/refractory GD, antithyroid drugs over 5 years with positive TRAb. There was RNA extracted from PBMCs, and the TCR library was made from it. The sample in question was peripheral blood mononuclear cells (PBMCs), obtained when the disease was refractory, from a patient treated with antithyroid drugs. The source of these receptors is a woman in her thirties or forties with Graves disease.

This clonotype was detected only once. This sequence joins TRBV28 and TRBJ2-5; the D gene is possibly TRBD2 (5 bases). Germline-derived CDR1 and CDR2 are MDHEN and SYDVKM. The CDR3 runs 14 residues. V lost 5 bases to trimming and J lost 0 bases, with 10 bases between them. The CDR3: CASSLPGNQETQYF. CDR3 sequence (DNA): TGTGCCAGCAGTCTACCGGGAAACCAAGAGACCCAGTACTTC. Using reference TRBV28 and TRBJ2-5 for the parts outside the CDR3, the full variable domain is DVKVTQSSRYLVKRTGEKVFLECVQDMDHENMFWYRQDPGLGLRLIYFSYDVKMKEKGDIPEGYSVSREKKERFSLILESASTNQTSMYLCASSLPGNQETQYFGPGTRLLVL.

The genes are TRBV6-2 or TRBV6-3 and TRBJ2-7, with 11 bases fitting TRBD2. The length of the CDR3 is 16 residues. V trimming: 6 bases; J trimming: 3 bases; junction bases outside the gene matches: 10. Looked up from germline, CDR1 is MNHEY and CDR2 is SVGEGT. Here the CDR3 DNA reads TGTGCCAGCAGCCAAGCCGCTAGCGGGAGGTTCTACGAGCAGTACTTC. Its protein is CASSQAASGRFYEQYF.

This clonotype appeared many times. The rearrangement uses TRBV28 and TRBJ1-2, with 9 bases matching TRBD1. The V gene end was trimmed by 9 bases and the J gene end by 8 bases; junction bases not matched to a gene: 13. CDR1 and CDR2 (germline): MDHEN, SYDVKM. This CDR3 is built from 14 residues. In DNA form, the CDR3 reads TGTGCCAGTCAAGAGGCACAGGGGGCGAGAGGCTACACCTTC. Protein: CASQEAQGARGYTF.

With respect to this clonotype: The junction and the germline gene differ at one end; a read error may be behind it. CDR3 sequence (DNA): TGTGCCGGCAGACCCGGGACATTCCGTATCCCCTACTACGAGCAGTACTTC. Protein product: CAGRPGTFRIPYYEQYF. This chain links TRBV27 with TRBJ2-7, with a weak D call TRBD1 (6 bases). Germline-derived CDR1 and CDR2 are MNHEY and SMNVEV (reference sequence). CDR3 length: 17 amino acids.

The V and J genes are TRBV2 and TRBJ1-6; TRBD1 agrees at 9 bases. Germline trimming cut 5 bases from V and 4 bases from J; bases unmatched to any gene: 6. The CDR3 covers 16 residues. Per the germline V gene, CDR1 is SNHLY and CDR2 is FYNNEI. This chain's CDR3 is CASSPLGQGYNSPLHF. The CDR3, as DNA: TGTGCCAGCAGTCCTCTTGGACAGGGGTATAATTCACCCCTCCACTTT.

The V and J genes are TRBV29-1 and TRBJ1-1, with D perhaps matching TRBD1 (6 bases). Germline V gene data show CDR1 as SQVTM and CDR2 as ANQGSEA. Trimming pared 4 bases from V and 5 bases from J, leaving 17 bases between. The CDR3 totals 14 residues. As DNA, the CDR3 is TGCAGCGTTGTCCCTTACGTGAGGGGGACTGAAGCTTTCTTT. This gives the protein CSVVPYVRGTEAFF.

This clonotype was counted ten times or more. The CDR3 region has the DNA TGTGCCAGCAGTTTACGGGGGCGGTCTGAGACCCAGTACTTC. Its protein product is CASSLRGRSETQYF. This chain joins TRBV28 and TRBJ2-5; the D call may be TRBD1 or TRBD2 (6 bases each). CDR3 size: 14 residues. V was shortened by 2 bases and J by 5 bases, with 12 bases between the two germline ends. Germline lookup yields CDR1 MDHEN and CDR2 SYDVKM.

The count of this clonotype is one. At one of its ends the junction is not consistent with the germline gene, which may arise from a read error. The chain has TRBV5-1 and TRBJ2-2; D not certain. The CDR3 length is 14 residues. Germline CDR1 and CDR2: SGHRS and YFSETQ. CDR3 nucleotide sequence: TGCGCCGGCAGCTTGGGCCATGTGGTCGGGGAGCTGTTTTTT. This encodes CAGSLGHVVGELFF.

CDR3 sequence: CASSLQQRASSYNEQFF. The CDR3 nucleotides are TGTGCCAGCAGCTTGCAACAGCGGGCCAGCTCCTACAATGAGCAGTTCTTC. The chain combines TRBV2 with TRBJ2-1, with TRBD2 as a possible D gene (6 bases). Looked up from germline, CDR1 is SNHLY and CDR2 is FYNNEI. V lost 6 bases and J lost 0, with 18 bases in between. This CDR3 has 17 amino acids. The whole variable domain, remainder taken from reference TRBV2 and TRBJ2-1, is EPEVTQTPSHQVTQMGQEVILRCVPISNHLYFYWYRQILGQKVEFLVSFYNNEISEKSEIFDDQFSVERPDGSNFTLKIRSTKLEDSAMYFCASSLQQRASSYNEQFFGPGTRLTVL.

About this clonotype: A clone one base away is much larger, so this may be a read error. Because it lacks the conserved phenylalanine or tryptophan at the end, this CDR3 is likely a read error. The gene calls are TRBV27 and TRBJ2-5; no definite D call. This CDR3 is built from 12 residues. Germline V gives CDR1 MNHEY, CDR2 SMNVEV (reference sequence). V lost 4 bases, J lost 2 bases, and 5 bases lay in between. CDR3: CASSSRQETQYL. In nucleotides, the CDR3 is TGTGCCAGCAGTTCGCGACAAGAGACCCAGTACCTC.

This clonotype was picked up many times. The chain is built from TRBV29-1 and TRBJ2-5; TRBD1 is a possible D gene (5 bases). The CDR3 is made up of 13 amino acids. The germline V and J ends were trimmed by 4 bases and 5 bases, with 14 bases remaining between them. CDR1 SQVTM and CDR2 ANQGSEA come from the germline V gene. The DNA for the CDR3 is TGCAGCGTTGTTACAGGTTCCTCGGAGACCCAGTACTTC. Its protein product is CSVVTGSSETQYF.